The entry below describes one T cell receptor (beta chain). This CDR3 region has 14 residues. The sample is drawn from a study of control samples from healthy donors and cancer patients. The table came from immunoSEQ multiplex PCR; TCRdb's copy has only in-frame clones and leaves some out. The data show 100,000 to 120,000 clones, with around four fifths seen just once and around 14% held by the top ten. The specimen sequenced was blood. This TCR was sampled from a woman aged 45-65 years in good health. The V and J genes are TRBV1 and TRBJ1-4. TRBV1 is a pseudogene locus. CDR3 protein: CTSSHWVPNEKLFF. The CDR3, as DNA: TGCACCAGCAGCCATTGGGTCCCTAATGAAAAACTGTTTTTT.